This T cell receptor beta chain was sequenced for a study of identifying expanded T cells in peripheral blood. With respect to this clone: The junction differs from germline at one of its ends, possibly a read error.

Collection occurred without any documented infections or immune events in donors. CDR1 and CDR2 from the germline V gene are MNHNS and SASEGT. The CDR3 is 13 amino acids. This table comes from immunoSEQ multiplex PCR, and its TCRdb copy is limited to in-frame clones, with some not included. This table has roughly 90,000 clones, about 85% appearing once. J is TRBJ2-5 and V is TRBV6-1; D may be TRBD1 (5 bases). The sample taken for sequencing was blood. This sequence originates from a person aged 18-70 years in good health. The CDR3 here is CASNEQVEETQYF. The CDR3 coding sequence is TGTGCCAGCAATGAACAGGTAGAAGAGACCCAGTACTTC.